This TCR beta chain was documented in a study of T-cell memory formation after mild COVID-19. Study in general: The two donors had largely donor-specific TCR clusters.

V lost 8 bases, J lost 1 base, and 19 bases lay in between. The CDR3 has 16 amino acids. The V gene's germline CDR1 is WSHSY and CDR2 SAAADI. The sample holds a few counts of this clonotype. What it recognizes is unknown. Study-level findings and limits: Shrinking CD4+ clones were chiefly CM and EM; CD8+ ones were chiefly EMRA. Balance between CD4 and CD8 was seen in clones contracting day 15 to 85, and a CD4+ lean was seen in later expanders. Some SARS-CoV-2-responding clones were already detected in memory before infection.

One entry per CDR3 protein, called by TCRdb with MiXCR from the 5' RACE reads. This sample has hundreds of thousands of distinct CDR3 sequences, with roughly 13% found just once. The V gene is TRBV10-2, the J gene TRBJ2-3; D possibly corresponds to TRBD1 (5 bases). This receptor was obtained from a man aged 18 to 30 who had mild COVID-19 (a few samples of this study predate the infection). Cell type and time point are not known. Sequencing was done on a sample of PBMCs or a T cell subset sorted from them (not recorded which). This chain's CDR3 is CASYTDRTVGTDTQYF. CDR3 nucleotides: TGCGCCAGCTATACCGACAGAACCGTGGGCACAGATACGCAGTATTTT.